This T cell receptor beta chain was captured in a study of control samples from healthy donors and cancer patients. Produced via immunoSEQ multiplex PCR; TCRdb's table is partial and in-frame only. The repertoire has 130,000 or so clones, approximately 94% of them found once; the top ten carry about 12%. The CDR3 has 11 amino acids. Germline V gene sequence: CDR1 DFQATT, CDR2 SNEGSKA (reference sequence). Trimming took off 1 base at V and 8 bases at J, with 6 bases between the two ends. The table lists this clone with a count of one. This clonotype originated in a man aged 40-50 years in good health. The chain has TRBV20-1 and TRBJ2-4; D might be TRBD2 (5 bases). Sequencing input: blood. CDR3 sequence (DNA): TGCAGTGCTAGAGTCGGGGACATTCAGTACTTC. Its translation is CSARVGDIQYF.